This is a list of T cell receptor beta chains from one sample in a study of cytomegalovirus exposure and HLA in healthy donors. The method was immunoSEQ multiplex PCR; TCRdb's version includes in-frame clones alone and lacks a portion of them. Among about 130,000 clones listed, around four fifths were seen once. Specimen: PBMCs. These receptors came from a man aged 18 to 29 in good health and CMV-seropositive. The CDR3 runs from the conserved cysteine through the conserved F or W. D genes are given only for firm matches. Size tells how often a clone was seen (once, few, many) or the class of an expanded clone, and some rows leave it out.

V	D	J	size	CDR3	DNA
TRBV2	NA	TRBJ1-5	few	CASGRGEQQPQHF	TGTGCCAGCGGCAGGGGCGAGCAGCAGCCCCAGCATTTT
TRBV12-5	TRBD2	TRBJ2-2	NA	CASGIREGMAGELFF	TGTGCTAGTGGCATACGGGAGGGTATGGCCGGGGAGCTGTTTTTT
TRBV21-1	NA	TRBJ1-2	once	CASSHTPPGQRNYGYTF	TGTGCCAGCAGCCATACCCCCCCGGGACAGAGAAACTATGGCTACACCTTC
TRBV11-2	TRBD1	TRBJ2-1	NA	CASSLMTHHGTGEGEQFF	TGTGCCAGCAGCTTAATGACCCACCATGGGACAGGGGAAGGGGAGCAGTTCTTC
TRBV7-6	NA	TRBJ1-1	NA	CASSPGQNTEAFF	TGTGCCAGCAGCCCCGGACAGAACACTGAAGCTTTCTTT
TRBV5-5	TRBD1	TRBJ1-2	NA	CASSVFQGAQGYTF	TGTGCCAGCAGCGTGTTTCAGGGGGCACAGGGCTACACCTTC
TRBV9	NA	TRBJ2-3	NA	CASTQGSTDTQYF	TGTGCCAGCACCCAGGGGTCGACAGATACGCAGTATTTT
TRBV5-1	NA	TRBJ2-7	NA	CASSLLPGGNYEQYF	TGCGCCAGCAGCTTGCTTCCGGGGGGCAACTACGAGCAGTACTTC
TRBV7-2	TRBD2	TRBJ2-5	NA	CASSWRGGGGVETQYF	TGTGCCAGCAGCTGGCGCGGGGGCGGGGGGGTTGAGACCCAGTACTTC
TRBV19	TRBD1	TRBJ1-2	once	CASSPRTGGSYGYTF	TGTGCCAGTAGTCCTCGGACAGGGGGCTCTTATGGCTACACCTTC
TRBV19	NA	TRBJ2-6	NA	CASRSTGTGANVLTF	TGTGCCAGTAGGTCCACAGGGACTGGGGCCAACGTCCTGACTTTC
TRBV30	TRBD1	TRBJ1-1	NA	CAWSPGQGVTEAFF	TGTGCCTGGAGTCCCGGACAGGGGGTGACTGAAGCTTTCTTT
TRBV10-3	TRBD1	TRBJ1-5	once	CAISESTQGAGQPQHF	TGTGCCATCAGTGAGTCGACTCAGGGGGCTGGACAGCCCCAGCATTTT
TRBV29-1	NA	TRBJ1-5	NA	CSGPQGRGQPQHF	TGCAGCGGACCCCAGGGAAGGGGCCAGCCCCAGCATTTT
TRBV6-5	TRBD1	TRBJ1-5	NA	CASSGTASSNQPQHF	TGTGCCAGCAGTGGGACAGCCTCGAGCAATCAGCCCCAGCATTTT
TRBV28	NA	TRBJ1-2	NA	CASSLFDSGPLGYTF	TGTGCCAGCAGTTTATTTGACAGTGGGCCTCTCGGCTACACCTTC
TRBV27	TRBD1	TRBJ1-1	NA	CASSMTGGAAFF	TGTGCCAGCAGTATGACAGGGGGTGCAGCTTTCTTT
TRBV5-8	TRBD1	TRBJ2-1	NA	CASSSYIGQGAIGEQFF	TGTGCCAGCAGCTCCTACATTGGACAGGGGGCTATAGGTGAGCAGTTCTTC
TRBV10-3	NA	TRBJ2-3	NA	CAISESGGPTDTQYF	TGTGCCATCAGTGAGTCGGGGGGGCCCACAGATACGCAGTATTTT
TRBV9	NA	TRBJ1-2	NA	CASSVQTGGGYTF	TGTGCCAGCAGCGTTCAGACAGGAGGAGGCTACACCTTC
TRBV5-4	NA	TRBJ2-3	few	CASSWGGAGTDTQYF	TGTGCCAGCAGCTGGGGGGGGGCCGGCACAGATACGCAGTATTTT
TRBV27	NA	TRBJ2-2	NA	CASSARTESGELFF	TGTGCCAGCAGTGCCAGGACAGAATCCGGGGAGCTGTTTTTT
TRBV5-4	NA	TRBJ1-5	once	CASSSDGGNQPQHF	TGTGCCAGCAGCTCGGATGGGGGGAATCAGCCCCAGCATTTT
TRBV6-5	TRBD2	TRBJ2-3	NA	CASSYSPSGYTDTQYF	TGTGCCAGCAGTTACTCACCTAGCGGATACACAGATACGCAGTATTTT
TRBV9	NA	TRBJ2-1	once	CASSAYFNNEQFF	TGTGCCAGCAGCGCCTACTTTAACAATGAGCAGTTCTTC
TRBV28	NA	TRBJ1-2	NA	CASRNGGYTF	TGTGCCAGCAGGAACGGTGGCTACACCTTC
TRBV10-1	TRBD1	TRBJ2-7	once	CARTRTGDEQYF	TGCGCCAGGACCAGGACAGGGGACGAGCAGTACTTC
TRBV4-1	TRBD2	TRBJ2-2	NA	CASSQPLGGLAANTGELFF	TGCGCCAGCAGCCAACCCCTCGGAGGACTAGCGGCGAACACCGGGGAGCTGTTTTTT
TRBV5-6	NA	TRBJ1-3	NA	CASSLSGSRGNTIYF	TGTGCCAGCAGCTTGTCGGGGTCGAGGGGAAACACCATATATTTT
TRBV30	NA	TRBJ2-3	NA	CAWSRGSPDTQYF	TGTGCCTGGAGTCGGGGTTCGCCAGATACGCAGTATTTT
TRBV27	NA	TRBJ2-7	NA	CASSPHRETYEQYF	TGTGCCAGCAGTCCTCACAGGGAGACCTACGAGCAGTACTTC
TRBV5-1	NA	TRBJ2-1	many	CASSLADSSYNEQFF	TGCGCCAGCAGCTTAGCGGACAGCTCCTACAATGAGCAGTTCTTC
TRBV9	NA	TRBJ1-6	NA	CASSVGDNLSPLHF	TGTGCCAGCAGCGTAGGGGACAATTTATCACCCCTCCACTTT
TRBV29-1	NA	TRBJ1-5	NA	CSVEGGGPGQPQHF	TGCAGCGTTGAAGGAGGGGGACCCGGTCAGCCCCAGCATTTT
TRBV15	NA	TRBJ2-6	NA	CATSRGTGANVLTF	TGTGCCACCAGCAGGGGCACTGGGGCCAACGTCCTGACTTTC
TRBV6-5	NA	TRBJ2-4	once	CASSRDLLAKNIQYF	TGTGCCAGCAGCCGGGATCTATTAGCCAAAAACATTCAGTACTTC
TRBV10-1	TRBD1	TRBJ2-7	NA	CASSPSGTASDEQYF	TGCGCCAGCAGTCCCTCCGGGACAGCAAGTGACGAGCAGTACTTC
TRBV4-1	NA	TRBJ1-2	NA	CASSQVGSNYGYTF	TGCGCCAGCAGCCAAGTCGGGTCTAACTATGGCTACACCTTC
TRBV13	TRBD2	TRBJ2-7	once	CASSFSGVTYEQYF	TGTGCCAGCAGCTTTAGCGGGGTGACCTACGAGCAGTACTTC
TRBV13	TRBD2	TRBJ2-1	NA	CASSPPAGGRGEQFF	TGTGCCAGCAGCCCCCCAGCGGGGGGGCGTGGTGAGCAGTTCTTC
TRBV7-9	NA	TRBJ2-5	NA	CASSLTGDQETQYF	TGTGCCAGCAGCTTAACCGGGGACCAAGAGACCCAGTACTTC
TRBV30	NA	TRBJ2-7	NA	CAWSVQGKGSYEQYF	TGTGCCTGGAGTGTACAGGGAAAAGGATCCTACGAGCAGTACTTC
TRBV7-6	TRBD1	TRBJ2-7	NA	CASSLVAGTGAEQYF	TGTGCCAGCAGCTTAGTCGCAGGGACAGGGGCCGAGCAGTACTTC
TRBV28	NA	TRBJ1-5	NA	CAFYNQPQHF	TGTGCCTTCTACAATCAGCCCCAGCATTTT
TRBV5-6	NA	TRBJ1-2	NA	CASSFSNYGYTF	TGTGCCAGCAGCTTCAGTAACTATGGCTACACCTTC
TRBV27	TRBD1	TRBJ2-7	NA	CASSFGTGTSSYEQYF	TGTGCCAGCAGTTTTGGGACAGGTACCAGCTCCTACGAGCAGTACTTC
TRBV5-6	TRBD1	TRBJ1-2	NA	CASSGQGAGYTF	TGTGCCAGCAGCGGACAGGGAGCTGGCTACACCTTC
TRBV19	TRBD1	TRBJ2-3	NA	CASSVGQGYLTDTQYF	TGTGCCAGTAGTGTCGGACAGGGATACCTCACAGATACGCAGTATTTT
TRBV2	TRBD1	TRBJ2-7	NA	CASSPRTGPYYF	TGTGCCAGCAGCCCCAGGACAGGCCCCTATTACTTC
TRBV12-2	NA	TRBJ2-3	few	CASRRGGGIITHTQYF	TGTGCAAGTCGTAGGGGGGGAGGGATTATCACACATACGCAGTATTTT
TRBV6-4	NA	TRBJ1-6	many	CASSDTSSSPLHF	TGTGCCAGCAGTGACACCTCTAGCTCACCCCTCCACTTT
TRBV7-9	TRBD1	TRBJ2-5	NA	CASSYLGWDRVKETQYF	TGTGCCAGCAGCTATTTAGGATGGGACAGGGTTAAGGAGACCCAGTACTTC
TRBV10-3	TRBD1	TRBJ2-2	once	CAISATLTGSTGELFF	TGTGCCATCAGTGCTACATTGACAGGGAGCACCGGGGAGCTGTTTTTT
TRBV27	NA	TRBJ2-7	NA	CASSLYPGKVSYEQYF	TGTGCCAGCAGTTTATACCCAGGGAAGGTCTCCTACGAGCAGTACTTC
TRBV2	NA	TRBJ2-5	NA	CASSAGGAETQYF	TGTGCCAGCAGTGCGGGGGGCGCGGAGACCCAGTACTTC
TRBV4-2	TRBD2	TRBJ2-7	few	CASSQDAGGGTYEQYF	TGTGCCAGCAGCCAAGATGCCGGGGGGGGGACCTACGAGCAGTACTTC
TRBV19	TRBD1	TRBJ1-3	once	CASSSRTGGLSGNTIYF	TGTGCCAGTAGTTCCCGGACAGGGGGCCTCTCTGGAAACACCATATATTTT